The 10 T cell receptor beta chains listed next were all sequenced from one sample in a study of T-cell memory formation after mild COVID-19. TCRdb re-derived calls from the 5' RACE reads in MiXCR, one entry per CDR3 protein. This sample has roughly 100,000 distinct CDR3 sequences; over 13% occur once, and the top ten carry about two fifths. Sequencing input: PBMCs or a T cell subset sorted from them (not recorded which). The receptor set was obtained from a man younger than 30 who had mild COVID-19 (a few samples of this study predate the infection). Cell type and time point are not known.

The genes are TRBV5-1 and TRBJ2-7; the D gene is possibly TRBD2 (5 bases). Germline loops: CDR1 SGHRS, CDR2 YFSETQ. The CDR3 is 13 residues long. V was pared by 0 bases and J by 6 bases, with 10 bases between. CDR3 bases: TGCGCCAGCAGCTTGGGAGGGCAGACCGAGCAGTACGTC. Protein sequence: CASSLGGQTEQYV.

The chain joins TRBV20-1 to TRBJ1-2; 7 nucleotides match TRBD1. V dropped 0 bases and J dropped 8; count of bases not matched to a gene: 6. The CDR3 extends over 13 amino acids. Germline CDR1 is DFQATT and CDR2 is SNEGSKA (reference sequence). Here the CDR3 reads CSARDQGEEGYTF. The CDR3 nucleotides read TGCAGTGCTAGAGACCAGGGGGAGGAAGGCTACACCTTC.

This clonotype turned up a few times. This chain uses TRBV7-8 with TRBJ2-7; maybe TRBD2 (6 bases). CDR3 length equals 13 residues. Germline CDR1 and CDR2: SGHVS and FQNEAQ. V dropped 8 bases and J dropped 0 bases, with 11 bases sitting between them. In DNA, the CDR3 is TGTGCCAGCTCAGCCGGGAGCTCCTACGAGCAGTACGTC. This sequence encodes CASSAGSSYEQYV.

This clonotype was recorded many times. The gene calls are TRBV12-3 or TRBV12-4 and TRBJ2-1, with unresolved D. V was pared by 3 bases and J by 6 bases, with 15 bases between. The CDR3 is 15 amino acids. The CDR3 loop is CASSLISALRNEQFF. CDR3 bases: TGTGCCAGCAGTTTGATCTCAGCCCTACGCAATGAGCAGTTCTTC.

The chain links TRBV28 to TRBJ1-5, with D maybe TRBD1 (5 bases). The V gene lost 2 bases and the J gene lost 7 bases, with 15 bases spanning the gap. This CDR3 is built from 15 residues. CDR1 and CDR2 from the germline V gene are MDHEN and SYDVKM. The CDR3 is CASSLGRGYRQPQHF. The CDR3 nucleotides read TGTGCCAGCAGTTTAGGGAGGGGTTATCGGCAGCCCCAGCATTTT.

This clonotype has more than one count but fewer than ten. Here the CDR3 reads CASRSGTGVSPLHF. The CDR3 nucleotides are TGTGCCAGCAGATCCGGGACAGGGGTTTCACCCCTCCACTTT. The chain recombines TRBV3-1 with TRBJ1-6; 10 bases are a match to TRBD1. The CDR3 is made up of 14 amino acids. The trim removed 6 bases at V and 9 bases at J, leaving 5 bases unmatched. Germline V gene lookup returns CDR1 LGHDT and CDR2 YNNKEL (reference sequence). Using reference TRBV3-1 and TRBJ1-6 for the parts outside the CDR3, the full variable domain is DTAVSQTPKYLVTQMGNDKSIKCEQNLGHDTMYWYKQDSKKFLKIMFSYNNKELIINETVPNRFSPKSPDKAHLNLHINSLELGDSAVYFCASRSGTGVSPLHFGNGTRLTVT.

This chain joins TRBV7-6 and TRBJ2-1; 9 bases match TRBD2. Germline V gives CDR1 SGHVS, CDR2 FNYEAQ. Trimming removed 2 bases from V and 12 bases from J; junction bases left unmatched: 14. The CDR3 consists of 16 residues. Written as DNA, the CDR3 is TGTGCCAGCAGCTTAAGACACAGCGGGGGGCTCAAGGCGCAGTTCTTC. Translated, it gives CASSLRHSGGLKAQFF. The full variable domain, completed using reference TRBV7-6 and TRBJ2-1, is GAGVSQSPRYKVTKRGQDVALRCDPISGHVSLYWYRQALGQGPEFLTYFNYEAQQDKSGLPNDRFSAERPEGSISTLTIQRTEQRDSAMYRCASSLRHSGGLKAQFFGPGTRLTVL.

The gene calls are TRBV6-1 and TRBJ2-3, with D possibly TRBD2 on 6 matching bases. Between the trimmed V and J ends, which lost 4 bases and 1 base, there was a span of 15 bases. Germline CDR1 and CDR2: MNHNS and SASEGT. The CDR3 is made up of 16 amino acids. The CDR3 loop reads CASSASSALGTDTQYF. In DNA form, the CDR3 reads TGTGCCAGCAGTGCCTCTAGCGCCTTGGGCACAGATACGCAGTATTTT.

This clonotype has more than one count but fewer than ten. CDR3 loop: CASSASQGAGDTQYF. The CDR3 DNA is TGTGCCAGCAGCGCGTCCCAGGGGGCCGGAGATACGCAGTATTTT. The genes are TRBV6-5 and TRBJ2-3; 8 positions agree with TRBD1. The CDR3 sequence is 15 residues long. The germline V gene has CDR1 MNHEY and CDR2 SVGAGI. Germline trimming cut 6 bases from V and 5 bases from J; bases unmatched to any gene: 10.

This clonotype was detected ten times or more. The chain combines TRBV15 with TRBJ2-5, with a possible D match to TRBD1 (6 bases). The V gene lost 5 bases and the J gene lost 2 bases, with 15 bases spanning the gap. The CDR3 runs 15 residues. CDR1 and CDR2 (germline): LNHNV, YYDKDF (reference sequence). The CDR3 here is CATSVDRRPQETQYF. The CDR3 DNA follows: TGTGCCACCAGCGTTGACAGGAGACCTCAAGAGACCCAGTACTTC.